The 19 T cell receptor beta chains presented below share a single source sample, sequenced in a study of cytomegalovirus exposure and HLA in healthy donors (dated by TCRdb to 2016 to 2017). Library generation was performed with the immunoSEQ multiplex PCR assay. A mixture of 60 forward primers for TCR Vbeta segments and 13 reverse primers for TCR Jbeta segments was used in the multiplex PCR. TCRdb stores this immuneACCESS table with in-frame sequences only. Part of the clones is absent; in the studies checked, under half of the shortfall reflects unresolved V genes, and no reason is known for the rest. This sample lists 150,000 to 250,000 clones; roughly four fifths were detected once. Of the sample, 1.9% is held by the ten largest clones. The sequenced sample consisted of PBMCs. The receptors originated from a man aged 25-45 years in good health and CMV-seronegative.

The genes are TRBV28 and TRBJ2-7; TRBD2 matches 7 bases. V lost 9 bases, J lost 3 bases, and 11 bases stayed unmatched. The germline gives CDR1 MDHEN, CDR2 SYDVKM. The CDR3 consists of 14 residues. CDR3 sequence reads: CASGIRDYDYEQYF. The CDR3 nucleotides read TGTGCCAGTGGGATCCGGGACTACGACTACGAGCAGTACTTC.

The V gene is TRBV6-6, the J gene TRBJ1-5; 9 positions match TRBD1. The V gene end was trimmed by 0 bases and the J gene end by 6 bases; junction bases not matched to a gene: 6. CDR3 length: 16 amino acids. From germline, CDR1 is MNHNY and CDR2 SVGAGI (reference sequence). The CDR3 coding sequence is TGTGCCAGCAGTTACTCGGGGGACAGGGACGGTCAGCCCCAGCATTTT. Protein: CASSYSGDRDGQPQHF.

This clone was seen just once. This sequence joins TRBV19 and TRBJ2-3; D possibly corresponds to TRBD1 (5 bases). V was pared by 1 base and J by 0 bases, with 11 bases between. The V gene's germline CDR1 is LNHDA and CDR2 SQIVND (reference sequence). This CDR3 region has 16 residues. CDR3: CASSIGQTFSTDTQYF. The CDR3 nucleotides are TGTGCCAGTAGTATAGGACAGACCTTCAGCACAGATACGCAGTATTTT.

The rearrangement uses TRBV5-4 and TRBJ2-3, with TRBD2 matching over 7 bases. The germline CDR1 and CDR2 sequences are SGHNT and YYREEE (reference sequence). The CDR3 has 15 residues. The V gene end was trimmed by 3 bases and the J gene end by 4 bases; junction bases not matched to a gene: 8. The DNA of the CDR3 is TGTGCCAGCAGCTCGACTAGCAGTCGGTCAGATACGCAGTATTTT. It encodes CASSSTSSRSDTQYF.

The rearrangement joins TRBV6-1 to TRBJ2-7; D possibly corresponds to TRBD1 (5 bases). V shed 2 bases and J shed 2 bases, with 10 bases lying between them. The CDR3 spans 14 residues. CDR1 and CDR2 (germline): MNHNS, SASEGT. The DNA of the CDR3 is TGTGCCAGCAGTGAATCCAGGGTAACCTACGAGCAGTACTTC. Translated, it gives CASSESRVTYEQYF.

The chain links TRBV30 to TRBJ2-7; 7 bases align to TRBD1. CDR1 is GTSNPN, CDR2 SVGIG, per germline (reference sequence). The CDR3 loop spans 13 amino acids. Trimming took 6 bases from V and 4 from J; bases not matched to a gene: 9. CDR3: CACGQALLYEQYF. CDR3 bases: TGTGCCTGCGGACAGGCGTTATTGTACGAGCAGTACTTC.

V usage is TRBV6-5 and J usage is TRBJ2-1; D is undetermined. The length of the CDR3 is 11 residues. In germline, CDR1 is MNHEY, CDR2 SVGAGI. V was trimmed by 6 bases and J by 6 bases, leaving 6 bases between them. The DNA for the CDR3 is TGTGCCAGCAGCTACCGCAATGAGCAGTTCTTC. The encoded protein is CASSYRNEQFF.

There are a few counts of this clone. This chain joins TRBV11-2 and TRBJ2-1; 9 bases align to TRBD2. Germline assignment: CDR1 SGHAT and CDR2 FQNNGV. This CDR3 is 18 amino acids long. Trimming took 2 bases from V and 1 from J; bases not matched to a gene: 9. The CDR3 region has the DNA TGTGCCAGCAGCTTACCACTAGCGGGTAGCTCATCCTACAATGAGCAGTTCTTC. Amino acid sequence: CASSLPLAGSSSYNEQFF.

This clone turned up a few times. This chain uses TRBV6-6 with TRBJ2-1, with TRBD2 identical over 11 bases. The CDR3 covers 16 residues. The V and J ends lost 2 bases and 4 bases, in that order; junction bases with no gene match: 4. Looked up from germline, CDR1 is MNHNY and CDR2 is SVGAGI (reference sequence). CDR3 nucleotide sequence: TGTGCCAGCAGTTACCCGGGGACTAGCGGATACAATGAGCAGTTCTTC. Its translation is CASSYPGTSGYNEQFF.

This chain joins TRBV7-6 and TRBJ2-1, with a tentative D call TRBD2 (5 bases). CDR1 and CDR2 from the germline V gene are SGHVS and FNYEAQ. The CDR3 runs 14 residues. Trimming left V 4 bases short and J 5 bases short, with 12 bases between. The CDR3, as DNA: TGTGCCAGCAGCTCGATGACCGGGGACAATGAGCAGTTCTTC. Translating it yields CASSSMTGDNEQFF.

CDR3 coding DNA: TGTGCCAGTAGTATACACGGACTAGCGGGAGGGTTAGAGACCCAGTACTTC. Protein sequence: CASSIHGLAGGLETQYF. V and J are TRBV19 and TRBJ2-5, with 15 positions matching TRBD2. CDR3 length: 17 residues. Germline-derived CDR1 and CDR2 are LNHDA and SQIVND (reference sequence). V dropped 2 bases and J dropped 4; count of bases not matched to a gene: 5.

The chain couples TRBV5-1 to TRBJ2-5; 7 bases agree with TRBD1. CDR1 is SGHRS, CDR2 YFSETQ, per germline. V lost 2 bases, J lost 4 bases, and 8 bases stayed unmatched. This CDR3 region has 15 residues. For the CDR3, the DNA is TGCGCCAGCAGCTTAACAGGGGCCCAGGGAGAGACCCAGTACTTC. It yields the protein CASSLTGAQGETQYF.

The rearrangement joins TRBV6-1 to TRBJ2-1, with 7 bases aligning to TRBD1. The CDR3 totals 14 residues. Germline CDR1 is MNHNS and CDR2 is SASEGT. V gave up 0 bases and J gave up 7 bases; unmatched junction bases: 3. The DNA of the CDR3 is TGTGCCAGCAGTGAAGCAGGGGGCAGGAATGAGCAGTTCTTC. It translates to CASSEAGGRNEQFF.

V usage is TRBV27 and J usage is TRBJ2-1; no definite D call. Germline V gives CDR1 MNHEY, CDR2 SMNVEV (reference sequence). V shed 1 base and J shed 5 bases, with 6 bases lying between them. The CDR3 runs to 13 residues. CDR3 nucleotide sequence: TGTGCCAGCAGTTTATACGGAGACAATGAGCAGTTCTTC. Translation: CASSLYGDNEQFF.

The chain joins TRBV11-2 to TRBJ1-2; no firm D call. The V end was cut by 0 bases, the J end by 5 bases, with 13 bases between. The germline V gene encodes CDR1 SGHAT and CDR2 FQNNGV. The CDR3 has 15 residues. The CDR3 spells CASSLEPGTDYGYTF. CDR3 in DNA: TGTGCCAGCAGCTTAGAGCCGGGAACTGATTATGGCTACACCTTC.

V gene TRBV28 combines with J gene TRBJ2-7, with 9 bases fitting TRBD1. CDR1 is MDHEN, CDR2 SYDVKM, per germline. V lost 6 bases to trimming and J lost 3 bases; unmatched junction nucleotides: 15. The CDR3 is made up of 17 amino acids. CDR3 amino acids: CASSLKTGGGGFYEQYF. In DNA form, the CDR3 reads TGTGCCAGCAGCCTGAAAACAGGGGGCGGGGGATTCTACGAGCAGTACTTC.

There are a few counts of this clone. The chain employs TRBV7-3 and TRBJ2-7; D perhaps matches TRBD2 (6 bases). The CDR3 loop spans 15 amino acids. Looked up from germline, CDR1 is SGHTA and CDR2 is FQGTGA. V lost 2 bases, J lost 2 bases, and 13 bases lay in between. The CDR3 nucleotides are TGTGCCAGCAGCTTAGAAGGCGGGACGACCTACGAGCAGTACTTC. Its translation is CASSLEGGTTYEQYF.

This clone was found a few times. The chain recombines TRBV20-1 with TRBJ2-7; D uncertain. The V end lost 2 bases, the J end lost 5 bases, and 7 bases lay between the germline ends. Germline CDR1 reads DFQATT; CDR2 reads SNEGSKA (reference sequence). The CDR3 consists of 11 residues. CDR3 residues: CSARQVNEQYF. CDR3 nucleotide sequence: TGCAGTGCTAGACAGGTCAACGAGCAGTACTTC.

The rearrangement joins TRBV28 to TRBJ2-5; 12 positions match TRBD2. Germline V gives CDR1 MDHEN, CDR2 SYDVKM. The CDR3 is 15 residues long. V lost 7 bases to trimming and J lost 2 bases; unmatched junction nucleotides: 5. CDR3 sequence reads: CASTRTSGMQETQYF. The CDR3 DNA reads as TGTGCCAGCACCCGGACTAGCGGGATGCAAGAGACCCAGTACTTC.